This entry lists 16 T cell receptor beta chains sequenced from one sample in a study of blood T cell repertoires in COVID-19. Profiling relied on immunoSEQ multiplex PCR, and the TCRdb table lists in-frame clones only, not all of them. The sample lists about 190,000 clones, over 75% seen once, with 2.5% to 3% in the top ten. Sequencing was done on a sample of peripheral blood. All receptors derive from a woman older than 75 with active or convalescent COVID-19.

A word on this clone: Other DNA sequences in this specimen translate into the identical CDR3. The chain has TRBV20-1 and TRBJ1-6; tentative D call: TRBD1 (6 bases). The V end was cut by 3 bases, the J end by 7 bases, with 13 bases between. The CDR3 loop spans 14 amino acids. CDR1 is DFQATT and CDR2 is SNEGSKA in the germline V gene (reference sequence). The DNA of the CDR3 is TGCAGTGCTAGTAGGGACACCGGGAATTCACCCCTCCACTTT. Amino acids: CSASRDTGNSPLHF.

The J gene is TRBJ2-7, the V gene TRBV7-9; 8 positions match TRBD1. Germline V gives CDR1 SEHNR, CDR2 FQNEAQ (reference sequence). This CDR3 region has 16 residues. Trimming cost V 1 base and J 7 bases; bases outside gene matches: 12. The chain's CDR3 is CASSLGPGGSSSEQYF. In DNA, the CDR3 is TGTGCCAGCAGCTTAGGACCAGGGGGCTCCTCTTCGGAGCAGTACTTC.

The chain is built from TRBV28 and TRBJ1-4; 7 positions agree with TRBD1. CDR3 length equals 16 residues. CDR1 is MDHEN, CDR2 SYDVKM, per germline. Trimming removed 4 bases from V and 7 bases from J; junction bases left unmatched: 12. CDR3 nucleotides: TGTGCCAGCAGTTCCCCCCGACAGGGTTTAAGTGAAAAACTGTTTTTT. Translated, it gives CASSSPRQGLSEKLFF.

The chain carries TRBV7-6 and TRBJ1-1, with 8 bases fitting TRBD1. With V trimmed by 2 bases and J by 2 bases, 10 bases remained unmatched. CDR3 length equals 17 residues. Germline lookup yields CDR1 SGHVS and CDR2 FNYEAQ. The CDR3 here is CASSLRGQGAINTEAFF. As DNA, the CDR3 is TGTGCCAGCAGCTTACGGGGGCAGGGGGCGATCAACACTGAAGCTTTCTTT.

This rearrangement joins TRBV29-1 to TRBJ2-3; D unclear. This CDR3 region has 13 residues. Looked up from germline, CDR1 is SQVTM and CDR2 is ANQGSEA. Trimming pared 6 bases from V and 4 bases from J, leaving 14 bases between. DNA of the CDR3: TGCAGCGTCCCAGGAATTTCGCCAGATACGCAGTATTTT. Its protein product is CSVPGISPDTQYF.

This clone was detected a few times. Its ends do not fully match the called genes, so a read error is possible. The V call is TRBV28, the J call TRBJ1-2, with 8 bases identical to TRBD1. Germline lookup yields CDR1 MDHEN and CDR2 SYDVKM. The CDR3 has 11 amino acids. CDR3 DNA sequence: TGTGCCAGCAGATCTAGGGGGACAGGTCTCTTC. This codes for CASRSRGTGLF.

This rearrangement joins TRBV5-1 to TRBJ2-5, with D perhaps TRBD2 (5 bases). From germline, CDR1 is SGHRS and CDR2 YFSETQ. Trimming shortened V by 0 bases and J by 0 bases, and 6 bases separated the two germline ends. The CDR3 is made up of 14 amino acids. CDR3 nucleotide sequence: TGCGCCAGCAGCTTGGCGGGGAACCAAGAGACCCAGTACTTC. It translates to CASSLAGNQETQYF.

There are a few counts of this clone. CDR3: CASSHRVWTDTQYF. The CDR3 nucleotides are TGTGCCAGCAGCCACAGGGTTTGGACAGATACGCAGTATTTT. The chain employs TRBV14 and TRBJ2-3; TRBD1 might be the D (5 bases). The CDR3 has 14 residues. The germline V and J ends were trimmed by 3 bases and 3 bases, with 10 bases remaining between them. Germline CDR1 is SGHDN and CDR2 is FVKESK.

The rearrangement links TRBV13 to TRBJ2-5, with D perhaps matching TRBD2 (6 bases). The CDR3 runs to 15 residues. The V and J ends lost 3 bases and 7 bases respectively, with 18 bases between them. Germline loops: CDR1 PRHDT, CDR2 FYEKMQ (reference sequence). The CDR3 loop is CASSFGRGGGWTQYF. The CDR3 bases are TGTGCCAGCAGCTTCGGAAGGGGAGGCGGATGGACCCAGTACTTC.

The CDR3 DNA reads as TGTGCCACCAGGGGCGGACAGGGGCCCCAGCATTTT. Its translation: CATRGGQGPQHF. This chain joins TRBV24-1 and TRBJ1-5, with 8 positions matching TRBD1. Germline loops: CDR1 KGHDR, CDR2 SFDVKD. This CDR3 has 12 residues. With V trimmed by 7 bases and J by 9 bases, 4 bases remained unmatched.

In this sample, this clone turned up once. This rearrangement joins TRBV30 to TRBJ1-1, with 11 bases identical to TRBD1. Germline V gene data show CDR1 as GTSNPN and CDR2 as SVGIG (reference sequence). The V segment lost 2 bases and the J segment 12 bases; nucleotides outside the gene matches: 5. This CDR3 spans 12 amino acids. For the CDR3, the DNA is TGTGCCTGGAGTATCGGGACAGGGGGGACTTTCTTT. Protein sequence: CAWSIGTGGTFF. The variable domain in full, completed from reference TRBV30 and TRBJ1-1, reads SQTIHQWPATLVQPVGSPLSLECTVEGTSNPNLYWYRQAAGRGLQLLFYSVGIGQISSEVPQNLSASRPQDRQFILSSKKLLLSDSGFYLCAWSIGTGGTFFGQGTRLTVV.

The V and J genes are TRBV5-5 and TRBJ1-5; D not resolved. The CDR3 consists of 14 residues. Germline V lookup: CDR1 SGHKS, CDR2 YYEKEE (reference sequence). Trimming cost V 0 bases and J 4 bases, with 8 bases left between them. The CDR3 sequence is CASSLATGNQPQHF. CDR3 DNA sequence: TGTGCCAGCAGCTTGGCAACGGGGAATCAGCCCCAGCATTTT.

V is TRBV6-2 or TRBV6-3 and J is TRBJ1-5, with 7 bases that match TRBD1. Germline trimming cut 5 bases from V and 5 bases from J; bases unmatched to any gene: 12. CDR1 MNHEY and CDR2 SVGEGT come from the germline V gene. This CDR3 contains 16 residues. This CDR3 is CASSLTRTGGYQPQHF. CDR3 bases: TGTGCCAGCAGTCTAACCCGGACAGGAGGGTATCAGCCCCAGCATTTT.

In this sample, this clone turned up once. V usage is TRBV6-5 and J usage is TRBJ2-7; no clear D gene. The CDR3 totals 14 residues. V gave up 6 bases and J gave up 6 bases, with 18 bases separating them. Looked up from germline, CDR1 is MNHEY and CDR2 is SVGAGI. The CDR3 region has the DNA TGTGCCAGCAGATCAACTTTTTACTTCGGCGAGCAGTACTTC. The encoded protein is CASRSTFYFGEQYF.

This chain connects TRBV9 to TRBJ1-3; TRBD1 is a possible D gene (5 bases). Germline CDR1 reads SGDLS; CDR2 reads YYNGEE. This CDR3 has 17 amino acids. With 2 bases removed from V and 0 bases from J, the gap between germline ends came to 15 bases. This CDR3 reads CASSVSTGPLSGNTIYF. DNA of the CDR3: TGTGCCAGCAGCGTTAGCACAGGACCCCTCTCTGGAAACACCATATATTTT.

This chain connects TRBV5-1 to TRBJ2-5, with 14 bases matching TRBD2. V dropped 5 bases and J dropped 1; count of bases not matched to a gene: 10. The germline V gene has CDR1 SGHRS and CDR2 YFSETQ. CDR3 length: 18 residues. The CDR3: CASRTGTSGGRLQETQYF. CDR3 coding DNA: TGCGCCAGCAGAACCGGGACTAGCGGGGGAAGACTCCAAGAGACCCAGTACTTC.